This T cell receptor beta chain stems from a study of OX40 agonist ivuxolimab in advanced cancers. Generated by immunoSEQ multiplex PCR, the TCRdb table keeps only in-frame clones and is missing some. The table includes 45,000 to 50,000 clones, under 95% detected once. The CDR3 contains 17 residues. Germline V gene data show CDR1 as LNHDA and CDR2 as SQIVND (reference sequence). V was cut by 4 bases and J by 2 bases, with 17 bases left in between. The material sequenced was CD4+ or CD8+ T cells sorted from blood, taken in a trial of the OX40 agonist ivuxolimab. The chain has TRBV19 and TRBJ2-2, with D hard to call. This TCR was sampled from an adult with an advanced solid tumor such as melanoma, head and neck, liver or kidney cancer. CDR3 in DNA: TGTGCCAGTAGTACCTCGACACGGACCTTCAACACCGGGGAGCTGTTTTTT. This encodes CASSTSTRTFNTGELFF.